The present entry profiles one TCR beta chain with its context. Repertoires were generated with immunoSEQ multiplex PCR, while TCRdb's copy carries only in-frame clones and drops some. This sample has 25,000 to 35,000 clones, with around 84% found just once. CDR3 size: 16 residues. V lost 4 bases and J lost 7; bases outside the gene matches: 6. This sample was included in a study of OX40 agonist ivuxolimab in advanced cancers. Samples were taken at baseline and on day 1 of cycles 4 and 7. The rearrangement joins TRBV23-1 to TRBJ2-1; 14 bases are shared with TRBD2. TRBV23-1 is classed as an ORF, of uncertain function. The TCR sequence derives from an adult with an advanced solid tumor such as melanoma, head and neck, liver or kidney cancer. This sample comprised CD4+ or CD8+ T cells sorted from blood, obtained in a trial of the OX40 agonist ivuxolimab. CDR3 in DNA: TGCGCCAGCAGTCGACCCGGGACTAGCGGGAGTAATGAGCAGTTCTTC. It yields the protein CASSRPGTSGSNEQFF.